What follows are 5 T cell receptor beta chains derived from one specimen sequenced in a study of early T cells in non-severe SARS-CoV-2 infection. TCRdb recomputed calls from the 5' RACE reads with MiXCR, one row per CDR3 protein. The repertoire holds tens of thousands of distinct CDR3 sequences, about 4% seen once, with about 3% in the top ten. Material: whole blood. These TCRs come from an adult who was a healthcare worker with PCR-confirmed SARS-CoV-2 infection or an uninfected control (not recorded which).

This clonotype was seen a few times. The CDR3 DNA follows: TGTGCCAGCAGCTACACCGGGACAGGGGAAGAGACCCAGTACTTC. Protein product: CASSYTGTGEETQYF. This chain uses TRBV7-6 with TRBJ2-5, with 10 bases identical to TRBD1. The J segment lost 3 bases and the V segment lost 4 bases, leaving 5 bases of the junction unmatched. Germline-derived CDR1 and CDR2 are SGHVS and FNYEAQ. CDR3 length: 15 amino acids.

This clonotype was observed at least ten times. V gene TRBV5-1 combines with J gene TRBJ2-2; 9 bases agree with TRBD2. Unmatched junction bases numbered 6, after V lost 7 bases and J lost 5 bases. This CDR3 is built from 14 residues. Per germline, CDR1 SGHRS and CDR2 YFSETQ. CDR3 in amino acids: CASGLAGRTGELFF. The CDR3 region has the DNA TGCGCCAGCGGGCTAGCGGGACGGACCGGGGAGCTGTTTTTT.

This clonotype was counted many times. The rearrangement uses TRBV30 and TRBJ1-5; D might be TRBD1 (5 bases). Germline V gene sequence: CDR1 GTSNPN, CDR2 SVGIG (reference sequence). The V end was cut by 0 bases, the J end by 0 bases, with 12 bases between. There are 16 residues in the CDR3. CDR3 amino acids: CAWSVRTGVSNQPQHF. For the CDR3, the DNA is TGTGCCTGGAGTGTACGGACGGGGGTTAGCAATCAGCCCCAGCATTTT. Based on the CDR3 plus reference TRBV30 and TRBJ1-5, the full variable domain is SQTIHQWPATLVQPVGSPLSLECTVEGTSNPNLYWYRQAAGRGLQLLFYSVGIGQISSEVPQNLSASRPQDRQFILSSKKLLLSDSGFYLCAWSVRTGVSNQPQHFGDGTRLSIL.

This clonotype was counted ten times or more. The rearrangement uses TRBV25-1 and TRBJ1-6; 8 bases line up with TRBD1. Germline V lookup: CDR1 MGHDK, CDR2 SYGVNS. V trimming: 8 bases; J trimming: 4 bases; junction bases outside the gene matches: 10. This CDR3 has 16 amino acids. The CDR3 loop is CASATGAGAYNSPLHF. Here the CDR3 DNA reads TGTGCCAGCGCGACAGGGGCAGGCGCTTATAATTCACCCCTCCACTTT.

The chain links TRBV20-1 to TRBJ2-7; D gene unclear. The length of the CDR3 is 12 residues. Trimming left V 3 bases short and J 2 bases short, with 8 bases between. Germline assignment: CDR1 DFQATT and CDR2 SNEGSKA (reference sequence). CDR3 sequence: CSASELPYEQYF. CDR3 DNA: TGCAGTGCTAGTGAACTACCCTACGAGCAGTACTTC.